The 10 T cell receptor beta chains reported below all come from one sample, sequenced in a study of shared clonotypes between healthy human individuals (dated by TCRdb to 2020 to 2022). The method behind the library was the immunoSEQ multiplex PCR assay. TCRdb's version of the immuneACCESS table is confined to in-frame rearrangements and falls short of the full clone set. An unresolved V gene accounts for under half of the shortfall where checked; the remainder is of unknown origin. The sample records more than 2,000,000 clones, roughly nine tenths of which are singletons. More than 0.12% of the sample goes to the ten largest clones. Sequencing input: naive CD4+ T cells sorted from blood. The cell subset or site tag for this specimen amounts to: CD45RA+ positively selected. These receptors came from a young man in good health.

V and J are TRBV28 and TRBJ1-3, with a possible D match to TRBD1 (6 bases). The CDR3 sequence is 15 residues long. Trimming pared 5 bases from V and 7 bases from J, leaving 18 bases between. Germline assignment: CDR1 MDHEN and CDR2 SYDVKM. This CDR3 is CASSARGGGVNTIYF. CDR3 in DNA: TGTGCCAGCAGTGCCAGGGGCGGTGGGGTCAACACCATATATTTT.

The chain carries TRBV6-5 and TRBJ2-7; unclear D gene. The CDR3 sequence is 13 residues long. Trimming pared 0 bases from V and 4 bases from J, leaving 7 bases between. CDR1 is MNHEY and CDR2 is SVGAGI in the germline V gene. The CDR3, as DNA: TGTGCCAGCAGTTACTCATCCCGGTACGAGCAGTACTTC. Protein sequence: CASSYSSRYEQYF.

The genes are TRBV28 and TRBJ2-2; no reliable D call. The CDR3 is made up of 13 amino acids. CDR1 and CDR2 (germline): MDHEN, SYDVKM. V lost 3 bases, J lost 5 bases, and 7 bases lay in between. The CDR3 sequence is CASSFPKTGELFF. DNA of the CDR3: TGTGCCAGCAGTTTTCCCAAGACCGGGGAGCTGTTTTTT. Looking up the rest from reference TRBV28 and TRBJ2-2 gives the full variable domain: DVKVTQSSRYLVKRTGEKVFLECVQDMDHENMFWYRQDPGLGLRLIYFSYDVKMKEKGDIPEGYSVSREKKERFSLILESASTNQTSMYLCASSFPKTGELFFGEGSRLTVL.

This clone was picked up one time. The rearrangement uses TRBV5-1 and TRBJ2-3; the match to TRBD2 covers 9 bases. There are 16 residues in the CDR3. V lost 4 bases, J lost 3 bases, and 9 bases stayed unmatched. CDR1 and CDR2 from the germline V gene are SGHRS and YFSETQ. This CDR3 reads CASSHVSGGPTDTQYF. The CDR3 region has the DNA TGCGCCAGCAGCCACGTTAGCGGGGGACCAACAGATACGCAGTATTTT.

V and J are TRBV28 and TRBJ2-7; 9 nucleotides agree with TRBD1. J lost 3 bases, V lost 4 bases, and 4 bases had no gene match. The CDR3 loop spans 14 amino acids. CDR1 and CDR2 (germline): MDHEN, SYDVKM. The CDR3 region has the DNA TGTGCCAGCAGTTCGACAGGGGGGTTCTACGAGCAGTACTTC. Its translation: CASSSTGGFYEQYF.

Here the CDR3 reads CAISDWDRTYEQYF. CDR3 nucleotides: TGTGCCATCAGTGACTGGGACCGAACCTACGAGCAGTACTTC. The rearrangement uses TRBV10-3 and TRBJ2-7; D is possibly TRBD1 or TRBD2 (5 bases each). Trimming stripped 3 bases from V and 2 bases from J, with 11 bases between. Germline loops: CDR1 ENHRY, CDR2 SYGVKD. The CDR3 contains 14 residues.

This chain links TRBV30 with TRBJ1-1; D might be TRBD1 (5 bases). V lost 5 bases and J 1 base, leaving 17 bases between the germline ends. The CDR3 has 15 residues. CDR1 is GTSNPN, CDR2 SVGIG, per germline (reference sequence). CDR3 DNA: TGTGCCTGGGCGAGGGGCATTTTGAGGAACACTGAAGCTTTCTTT. This encodes CAWARGILRNTEAFF.

A note on this clone: This sample also contains other DNA sequences that code for the same CDR3. The J gene is TRBJ2-5, the V gene TRBV10-3, with unresolved D. The end of the DNA is better explained by TRBJ2-7, so the J call may be wrong. This CDR3 is 12 amino acids long. Germline values: CDR1 ENHRY, CDR2 SYGVKD. The DNA of the CDR3 is TGTGCCATCAGTGAGTCGACTTACGAGCAGTACTTC. It is translated as CAISESTYEQYF.

The V call is TRBV30, the J call TRBJ1-6; D perhaps matches TRBD1 (5 bases). With 0 bases removed from V and 10 bases from J, the gap between germline ends came to 13 bases. The CDR3 has 14 amino acids. CDR1 is GTSNPN, CDR2 SVGIG, per germline (reference sequence). DNA of the CDR3: TGTGCCTGGAGTGTCGACCTAGAGGGGTCACCCCTCCACTTT. Its translation: CAWSVDLEGSPLHF.

V is TRBV5-4 and J is TRBJ2-2; D perhaps matches TRBD1 (7 bases). Germline CDR1 and CDR2: SGHNT and YYREEE (reference sequence). CDR3 size: 16 residues. Trimming removed 6 bases at V and 5 bases at J, with 20 bases between. The CDR3 spells CASKRGGTVDTGELFF. The DNA for the CDR3 is TGTGCCAGCAAACGAGGGGGGACAGTCGATACCGGGGAGCTGTTTTTT.